This TCR beta chain comes out of a study of cytomegalovirus exposure and HLA in healthy donors. The PCR was carried out with 60 Vbeta primers and 13 Jbeta primers. The repertoire was sequenced with immunoSEQ multiplex PCR; TCRdb's copy has only in-frame clones and lacks some. The sample holds about 78,000 clones, approximately 88% seen once. V lost 4 bases, J lost 6 bases, and 18 bases lay in between. CDR1 is ENHRY and CDR2 is SYGVKD in the germline V gene. The CDR3 sequence is 15 residues long. The TCR sequence derives from a woman between 45 and 60 years old in good health and CMV-seronegative. V gene TRBV10-3 combines with J gene TRBJ1-1; TRBD1 is a possible D gene (5 bases). The sequenced material came from PBMCs. CDR3: CAISGQLGIDAEAFF. Here the CDR3 DNA reads TGTGCCATCAGTGGACAGCTAGGGATCGACGCTGAAGCTTTCTTT.